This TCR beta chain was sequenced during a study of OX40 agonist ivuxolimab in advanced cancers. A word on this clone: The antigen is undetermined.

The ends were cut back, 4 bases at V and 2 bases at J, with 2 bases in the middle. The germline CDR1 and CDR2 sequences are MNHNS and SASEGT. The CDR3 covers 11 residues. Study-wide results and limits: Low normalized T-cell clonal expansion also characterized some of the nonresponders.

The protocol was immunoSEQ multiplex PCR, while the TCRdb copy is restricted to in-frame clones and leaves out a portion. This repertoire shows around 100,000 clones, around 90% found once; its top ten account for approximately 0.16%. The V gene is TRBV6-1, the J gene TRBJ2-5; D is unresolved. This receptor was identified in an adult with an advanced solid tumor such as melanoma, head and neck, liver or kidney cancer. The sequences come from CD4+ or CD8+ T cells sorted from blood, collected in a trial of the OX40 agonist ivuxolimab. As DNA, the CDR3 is TGTGCCAGCAGTGGTCAAGAGACCCAGTACTTC. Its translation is CASSGQETQYF.